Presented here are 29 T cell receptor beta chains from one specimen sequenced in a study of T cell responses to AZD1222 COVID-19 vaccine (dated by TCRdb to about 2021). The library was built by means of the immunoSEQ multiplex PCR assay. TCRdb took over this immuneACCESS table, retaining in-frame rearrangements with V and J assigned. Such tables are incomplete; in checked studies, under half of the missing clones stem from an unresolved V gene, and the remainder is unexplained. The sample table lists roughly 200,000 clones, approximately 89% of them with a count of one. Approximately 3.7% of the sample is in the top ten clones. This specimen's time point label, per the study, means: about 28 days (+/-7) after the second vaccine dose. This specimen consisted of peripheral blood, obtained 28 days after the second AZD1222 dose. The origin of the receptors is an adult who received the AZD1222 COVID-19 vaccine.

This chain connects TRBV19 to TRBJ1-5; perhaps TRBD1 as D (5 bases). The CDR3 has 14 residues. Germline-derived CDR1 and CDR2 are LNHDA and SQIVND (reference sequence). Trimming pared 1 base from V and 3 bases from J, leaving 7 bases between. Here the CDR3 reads CASSIAGTNQPQHF. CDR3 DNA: TGTGCCAGTAGTATAGCAGGGACCAATCAGCCCCAGCATTTT.

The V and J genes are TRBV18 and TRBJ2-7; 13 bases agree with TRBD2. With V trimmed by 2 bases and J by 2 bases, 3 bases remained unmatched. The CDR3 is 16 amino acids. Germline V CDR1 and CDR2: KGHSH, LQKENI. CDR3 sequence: CASSPAGLAGAYEQYF. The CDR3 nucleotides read TGTGCCAGCTCACCAGCCGGACTAGCGGGGGCCTACGAGCAGTACTTC. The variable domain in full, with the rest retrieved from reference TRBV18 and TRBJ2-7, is NAGVMQNPRHLVRRRGQEARLRCSPMKGHSHVYWYRQLPEEGLKFMVYLQKENIIDESGMPKERFSAEFPKEGPSILRIQQVVRGDSAAYFCASSPAGLAGAYEQYFGPGTRLTVT.

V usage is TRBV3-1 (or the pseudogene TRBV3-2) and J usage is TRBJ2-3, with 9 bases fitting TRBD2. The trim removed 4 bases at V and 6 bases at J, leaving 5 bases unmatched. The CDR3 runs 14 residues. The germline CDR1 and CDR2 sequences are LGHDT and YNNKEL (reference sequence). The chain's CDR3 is CASSLLAGMDTQYF. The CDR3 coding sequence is TGTGCCAGCAGCCTTCTAGCGGGAATGGATACGCAGTATTTT.

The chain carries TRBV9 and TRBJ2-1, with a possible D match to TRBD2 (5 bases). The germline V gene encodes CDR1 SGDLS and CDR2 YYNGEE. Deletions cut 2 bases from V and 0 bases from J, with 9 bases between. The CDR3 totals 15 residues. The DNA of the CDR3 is TGTGCCAGCAGCGTTCTCGGGGACTCCTACAATGAGCAGTTCTTC. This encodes CASSVLGDSYNEQFF.

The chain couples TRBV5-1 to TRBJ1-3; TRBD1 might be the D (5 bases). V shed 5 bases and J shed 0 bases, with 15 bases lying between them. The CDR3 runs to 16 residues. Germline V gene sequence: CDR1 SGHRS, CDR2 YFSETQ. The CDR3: CASSGGLLHSGNTIYF. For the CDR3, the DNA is TGCGCCAGCAGTGGGGGTCTCCTCCACTCTGGAAACACCATATATTTT.

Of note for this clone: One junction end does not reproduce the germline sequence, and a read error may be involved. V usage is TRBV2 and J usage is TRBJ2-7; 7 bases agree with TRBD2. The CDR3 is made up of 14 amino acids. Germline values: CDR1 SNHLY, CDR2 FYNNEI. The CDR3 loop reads CASTEVLASNEQYF. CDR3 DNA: TGTGCCAGCACTGAAGTACTAGCGAGTAACGAGCAGTACTTC.

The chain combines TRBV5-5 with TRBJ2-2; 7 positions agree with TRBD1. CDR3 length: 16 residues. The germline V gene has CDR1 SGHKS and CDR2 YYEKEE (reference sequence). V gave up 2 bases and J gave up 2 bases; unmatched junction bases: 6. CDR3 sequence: CASSLRGDRNTGELFF. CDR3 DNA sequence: TGTGCCAGCAGCTTACGAGGGGACAGAAACACCGGGGAGCTGTTTTTT.

The CDR3 region has the DNA TGCGCCAGCAGCTTGAGAGGGGATGCAACTAATGAAAAACTGTTTTTT. Its translation is CASSLRGDATNEKLFF. This chain uses TRBV5-1 with TRBJ1-4; perhaps TRBD1 as D (5 bases). Looked up from germline, CDR1 is SGHRS and CDR2 is YFSETQ. Trimming left V 1 base short and J 0 bases short, with 10 bases between. CDR3 length equals 16 residues.

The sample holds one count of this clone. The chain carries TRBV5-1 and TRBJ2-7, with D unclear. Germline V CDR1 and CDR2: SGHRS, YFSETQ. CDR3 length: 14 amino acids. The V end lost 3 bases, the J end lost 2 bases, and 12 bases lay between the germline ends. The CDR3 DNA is TGCGCCAGCAGCTCTATGACATCCCCCTACGAGCAGTACTTC. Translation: CASSSMTSPYEQYF.

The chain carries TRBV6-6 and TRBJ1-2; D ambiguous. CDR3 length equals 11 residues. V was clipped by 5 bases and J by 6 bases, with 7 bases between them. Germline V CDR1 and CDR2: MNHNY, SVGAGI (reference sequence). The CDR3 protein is CASSPLDGYTF. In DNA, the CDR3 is TGTGCCAGCAGTCCACTGGATGGCTACACCTTC.

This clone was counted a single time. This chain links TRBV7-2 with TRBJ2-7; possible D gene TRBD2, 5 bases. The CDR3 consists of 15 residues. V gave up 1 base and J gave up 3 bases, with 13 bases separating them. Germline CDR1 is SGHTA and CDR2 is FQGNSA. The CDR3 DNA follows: TGTGCCAGCAGCTTAGTACCCTTCAGCGGCTACGAGCAGTACTTC. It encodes CASSLVPFSGYEQYF. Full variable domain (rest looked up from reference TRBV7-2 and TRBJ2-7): GAGVSQSPSNKVTEKGKDVELRCDPISGHTALYWYRQSLGQGLEFLIYFQGNSAPDKSGLPSDRFSAERTGGSVSTLTIQRTQQEDSAVYLCASSLVPFSGYEQYFGPGTRLTVT.

CDR3 DNA sequence: TGTGCCAGCAGCCCCTCGGCGCTCCTCTCCGAGCAGTACTTC. Its protein is CASSPSALLSEQYF. The rearrangement joins TRBV7-3 to TRBJ2-7; D unresolved. Germline-derived CDR1 and CDR2 are SGHTA and FQGTGA. The CDR3 totals 14 residues. The V end lost 5 bases, the J end lost 6 bases, and 17 bases lay between the germline ends.

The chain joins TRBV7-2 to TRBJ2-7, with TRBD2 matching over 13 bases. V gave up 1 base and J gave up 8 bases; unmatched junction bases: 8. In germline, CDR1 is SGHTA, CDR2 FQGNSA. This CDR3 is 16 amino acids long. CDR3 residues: CASSLEGTSGKHKQYF. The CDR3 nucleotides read TGTGCCAGCAGCTTAGAAGGGACTAGCGGGAAGCATAAGCAGTACTTC.

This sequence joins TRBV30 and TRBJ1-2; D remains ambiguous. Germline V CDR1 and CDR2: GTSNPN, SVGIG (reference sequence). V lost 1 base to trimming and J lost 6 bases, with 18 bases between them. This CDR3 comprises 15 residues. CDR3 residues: CAWSATHVLRNGYTF. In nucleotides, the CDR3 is TGTGCCTGGAGTGCAACCCACGTATTGAGGAATGGCTACACCTTC.

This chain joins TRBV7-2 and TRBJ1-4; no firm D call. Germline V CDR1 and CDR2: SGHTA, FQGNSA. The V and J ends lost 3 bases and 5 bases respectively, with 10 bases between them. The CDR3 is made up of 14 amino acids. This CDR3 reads CASSLGRLNEKLFF. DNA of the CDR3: TGTGCCAGCAGCTTGGGAAGGTTAAATGAAAAACTGTTTTTT.

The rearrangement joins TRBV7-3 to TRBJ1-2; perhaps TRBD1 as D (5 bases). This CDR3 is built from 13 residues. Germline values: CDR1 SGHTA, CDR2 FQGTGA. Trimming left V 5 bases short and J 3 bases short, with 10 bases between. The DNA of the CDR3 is TGTGCCAGCAGCACGGGACCTGACTATGGCTACACCTTC. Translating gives CASSTGPDYGYTF. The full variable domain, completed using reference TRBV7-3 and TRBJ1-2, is GAGVSQTPSNKVTEKGKYVELRCDPISGHTALYWYRQSLGQGPEFLIYFQGTGAADDSGLPNDRFFAVRPEGSVSTLKIQRTERGDSAVYLCASSTGPDYGYTFGSGTRLTVV.

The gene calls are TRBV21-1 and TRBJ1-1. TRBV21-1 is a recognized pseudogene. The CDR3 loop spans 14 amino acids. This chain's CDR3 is CASSKDGMNTEAFF. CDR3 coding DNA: TGTGCCAGCAGCAAGGACGGGATGAACACTGAAGCTTTCTTT.

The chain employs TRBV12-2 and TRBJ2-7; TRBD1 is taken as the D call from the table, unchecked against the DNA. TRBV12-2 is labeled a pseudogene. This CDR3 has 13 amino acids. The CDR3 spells CASRLTGVYEQYF. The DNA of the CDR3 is TGTGCAAGTCGCTTAACAGGGGTCTACGAGCAGTACTTC.

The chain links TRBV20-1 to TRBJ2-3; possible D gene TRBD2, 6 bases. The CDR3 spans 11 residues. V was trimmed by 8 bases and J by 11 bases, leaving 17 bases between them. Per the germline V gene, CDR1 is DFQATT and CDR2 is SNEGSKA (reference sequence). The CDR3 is CSPRRGSGQYF. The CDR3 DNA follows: TGCAGTCCCCGGAGGGGTTCAGGGCAGTATTTT.

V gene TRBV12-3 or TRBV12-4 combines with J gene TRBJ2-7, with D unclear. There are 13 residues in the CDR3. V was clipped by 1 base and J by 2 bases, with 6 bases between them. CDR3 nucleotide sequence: TGTGCCAGCAGTTTAGGCAGGACCTACGAGCAGTACTTC. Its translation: CASSLGRTYEQYF.

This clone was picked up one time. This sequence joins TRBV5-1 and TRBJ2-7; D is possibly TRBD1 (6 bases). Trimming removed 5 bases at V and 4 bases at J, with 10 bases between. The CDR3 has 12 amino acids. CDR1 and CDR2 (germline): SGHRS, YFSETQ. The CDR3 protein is CASSRDTYEQYF. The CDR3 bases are TGCGCCAGCAGTCGGGACACTTACGAGCAGTACTTC.

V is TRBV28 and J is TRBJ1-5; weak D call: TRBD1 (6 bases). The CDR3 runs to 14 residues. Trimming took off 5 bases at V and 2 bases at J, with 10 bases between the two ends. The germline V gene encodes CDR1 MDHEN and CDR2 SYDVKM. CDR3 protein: CASSLRTGNQPQHF. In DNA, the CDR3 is TGTGCCAGCAGTCTCAGGACAGGCAATCAGCCCCAGCATTTT.

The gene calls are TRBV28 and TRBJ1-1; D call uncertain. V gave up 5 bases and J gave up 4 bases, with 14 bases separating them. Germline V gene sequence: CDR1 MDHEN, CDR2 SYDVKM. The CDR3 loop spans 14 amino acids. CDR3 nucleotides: TGTGCCAGCAGTCCGGGCACGGGCCCCACTGAAGCTTTCTTT. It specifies CASSPGTGPTEAFF. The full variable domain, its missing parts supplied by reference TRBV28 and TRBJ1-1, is DVKVTQSSRYLVKRTGEKVFLECVQDMDHENMFWYRQDPGLGLRLIYFSYDVKMKEKGDIPEGYSVSREKKERFSLILESASTNQTSMYLCASSPGTGPTEAFFGQGTRLTVV.

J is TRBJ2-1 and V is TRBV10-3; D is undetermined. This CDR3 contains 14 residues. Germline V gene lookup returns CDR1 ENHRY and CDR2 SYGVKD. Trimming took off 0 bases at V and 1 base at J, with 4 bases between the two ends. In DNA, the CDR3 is TGTGCCATCAGTGAGTCCCAGTCCTACAATGAGCAGTTCTTC. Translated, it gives CAISESQSYNEQFF.

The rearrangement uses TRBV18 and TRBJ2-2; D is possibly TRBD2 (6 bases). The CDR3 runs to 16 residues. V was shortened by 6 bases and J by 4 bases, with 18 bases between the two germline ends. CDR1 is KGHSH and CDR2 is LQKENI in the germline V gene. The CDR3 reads CASSRSGGLGTGELFF. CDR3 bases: TGTGCCAGCTCGAGGTCCGGGGGTCTCGGCACCGGGGAGCTGTTTTTT.

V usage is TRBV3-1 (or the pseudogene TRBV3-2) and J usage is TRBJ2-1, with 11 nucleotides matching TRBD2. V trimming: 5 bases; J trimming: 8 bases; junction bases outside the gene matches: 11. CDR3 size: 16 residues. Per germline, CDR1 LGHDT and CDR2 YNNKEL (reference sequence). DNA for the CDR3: TGTGCCAGCAGCTCAGTTAGCGGGAGGGCCAGGGATGAGCAGTTCTTC. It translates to CASSSVSGRARDEQFF.

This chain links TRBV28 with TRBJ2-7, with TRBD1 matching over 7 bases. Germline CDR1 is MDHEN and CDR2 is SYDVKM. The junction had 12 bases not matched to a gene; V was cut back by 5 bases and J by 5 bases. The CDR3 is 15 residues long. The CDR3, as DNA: TGTGCCAGCAGTCCGATAGACAGGGACCTCGACGAGCAGTACTTC. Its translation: CASSPIDRDLDEQYF.

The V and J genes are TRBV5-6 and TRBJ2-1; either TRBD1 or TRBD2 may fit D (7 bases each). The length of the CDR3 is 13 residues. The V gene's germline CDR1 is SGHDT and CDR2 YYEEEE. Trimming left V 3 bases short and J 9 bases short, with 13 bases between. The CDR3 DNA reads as TGTGCCAGCAGCTCGGCAGGGGGGGGTGAGCAGTTCTTC. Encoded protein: CASSSAGGGEQFF.

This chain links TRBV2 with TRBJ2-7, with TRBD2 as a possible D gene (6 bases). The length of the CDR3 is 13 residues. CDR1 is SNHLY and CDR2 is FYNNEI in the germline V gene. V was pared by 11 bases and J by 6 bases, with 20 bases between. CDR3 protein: CACLGVWGVEQYF. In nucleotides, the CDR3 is TGTGCCTGTTTGGGGGTATGGGGGGTCGAGCAGTACTTC.